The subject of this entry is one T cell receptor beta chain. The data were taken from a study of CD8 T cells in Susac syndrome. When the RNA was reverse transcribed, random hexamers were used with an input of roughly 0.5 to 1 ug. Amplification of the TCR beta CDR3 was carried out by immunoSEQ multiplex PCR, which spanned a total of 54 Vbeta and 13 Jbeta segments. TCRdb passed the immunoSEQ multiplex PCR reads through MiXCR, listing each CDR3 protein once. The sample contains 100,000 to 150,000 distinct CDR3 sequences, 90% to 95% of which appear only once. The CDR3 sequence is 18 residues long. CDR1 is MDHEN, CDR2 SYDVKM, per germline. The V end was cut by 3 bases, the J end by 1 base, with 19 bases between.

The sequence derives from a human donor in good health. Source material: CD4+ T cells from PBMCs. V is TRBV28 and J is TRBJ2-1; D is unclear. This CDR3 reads CASSFLGLRGPSYNEQFF. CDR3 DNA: TGTGCCAGCAGTTTTTTAGGTCTCCGTGGCCCATCCTACAATGAGCAGTTCTTC.